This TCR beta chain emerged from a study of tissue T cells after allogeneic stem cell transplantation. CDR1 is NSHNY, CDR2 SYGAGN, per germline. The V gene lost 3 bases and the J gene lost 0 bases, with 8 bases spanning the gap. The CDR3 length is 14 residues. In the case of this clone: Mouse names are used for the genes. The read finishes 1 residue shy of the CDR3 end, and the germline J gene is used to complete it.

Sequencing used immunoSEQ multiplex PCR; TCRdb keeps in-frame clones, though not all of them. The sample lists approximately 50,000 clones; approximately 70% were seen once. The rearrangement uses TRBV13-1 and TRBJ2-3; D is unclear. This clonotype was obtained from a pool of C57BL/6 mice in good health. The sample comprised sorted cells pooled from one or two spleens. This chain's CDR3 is CASSVSVSAETLYF. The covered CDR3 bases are TGTGCCAGCAGTGTCTCAGTTAGTGCAGAAACGCTGTAT.